These T cell receptor beta chains were read from a single sample in a study of CD8 T cells in Susac syndrome. A single record per CDR3 protein comes from TCRdb applying MiXCR to the immunoSEQ multiplex PCR reads. The repertoire consists of 150,000 to 190,000 distinct CDR3 sequences, with nearly 97% occurring once and the leading ten covering 0.14% to 0.15%. Sequencing used CD8+ T cells from PBMCs. The receptor source for this set is a human donor with multiple sclerosis. The CDR3 runs from the conserved cysteine through the conserved F or W. D genes are given only for firm matches. A clone size is listed for some rows: how often the clone was seen (once, few, many), or a class if it is expanded.

D gene	V gene	J gene	clone size	CDR3 DNA	CDR3 protein
.	TRBV29-1	TRBJ2-2	once	TGCAGCGTTGAATGGGGATCCGGGGAGCTGTTTTTT	CSVEWGSGELFF
TRBD1	TRBV11-3	TRBJ2-7	.	TGTGCCAGCAGCTTAGTCCGGGACAGACACTACGAGCAGTACTTC	CASSLVRDRHYEQYF
.	TRBV3-1	TRBJ2-6	.	TGTGCCAGCAGCCAAGCGGAGTTGGGACGATCGGGATCTGGGGCCAACGTCCTGACTTTC	CASSQAELGRSGSGANVLTF
TRBD1	TRBV30	TRBJ2-7	.	TGTGCCTGGAGTGATCACAGGGGGGCGAACGAGCAGTACTTC	CAWSDHRGANEQYF
TRBD2	TRBV4-1	TRBJ2-1	once	TGCGCCAGCAGCCTAGCGGGGGGCCGAAACAATGAGCAGTTCTTC	CASSLAGGRNNEQFF
TRBD1	TRBV20-1	TRBJ2-1	once	TGCAGTGCTTCCGGGACAGGGGTGTACAATGAGCAGTTCTTC	CSASGTGVYNEQFF
.	TRBV20-1	TRBJ1-6	.	TGCAGTGCTCAGGACGGTTTCTGGGATAATTCACCCCTCCACTTT	CSAQDGFWDNSPLHF
TRBD2	TRBV29-1	TRBJ2-5	.	TGCAGCGTTGATAGCGGGGGAACCCAGTACTTC	CSVDSGGTQYF
.	TRBV5-4	TRBJ2-2	.	TGTGCCAGCAGCTTTGGAGCGGCGGCCGGGGAGCTGTTTTTT	CASSFGAAAGELFF
.	TRBV30	TRBJ2-1	.	TGTGCCTGGACTGCGGCTAGCTCCTACAATGAGCAGTTCTTC	CAWTAASSYNEQFF
TRBD1	TRBV7-9	TRBJ1-4	.	TGTGCCAGCAGCTCCTCCGGGGGGACAGCAAATGAAAAACTGTTTTTT	CASSSSGGTANEKLFF
.	TRBV20-1	TRBJ2-3	.	TGCAGTGCTAGGCACACAGATACGCAGTATTTT	CSARHTDTQYF
TRBD1	TRBV6-6	TRBJ2-7	.	TGTGCCAGCAGTTTGCCGGGACAGCCAATTTCCTACGAGCAGTACTTC	CASSLPGQPISYEQYF
.	TRBV15	TRBJ1-2	.	TGTGCCACCAGCCGCCGAGGGCGGCGAGGCTACACCTTC	CATSRRGRRGYTF
.	TRBV27	TRBJ2-7	.	TGTGCCAGCGGTATGGTAGACGAGCAGTACTTC	CASGMVDEQYF